A single sample is the source of the 26 T cell receptor beta chains below, sequenced in a study of cytomegalovirus exposure and HLA in healthy donors. With 60 Vbeta and 13 Jbeta primers, the PCR was carried out. Repertoires were generated with immunoSEQ multiplex PCR, while TCRdb's copy carries only in-frame clones and drops some. The sample shows 90,000 to 140,000 clones, around 85% of them seen only once. Sequencing used PBMCs. Every receptor here comes from a man aged 25-40 years in good health and CMV-seropositive.

J is TRBJ2-3 and V is TRBV7-9; 9 bases are a match to TRBD2. The CDR3 sequence is 16 residues long. In germline, CDR1 is SEHNR, CDR2 FQNEAQ (reference sequence). V was pared by 0 bases and J by 5 bases, with 6 bases of the junction left unmatched. The CDR3 protein is CASSLALAGPRDTQYF. CDR3 DNA: TGTGCCAGCAGCTTAGCGCTAGCGGGGCCCCGAGATACGCAGTATTTT. The full variable domain, with the rest looked up from reference TRBV7-9 and TRBJ2-3, is DTGVSQNPRHKITKRGQNVTFRCDPISEHNRLYWYRQTLGQGPEFLTYFQNEAQLEKSRLLSDRFSAERPKGSFSTLEIQRTEQGDSAMYLCASSLALAGPRDTQYFGPGTRLTVL.

This sequence joins TRBV18 and TRBJ1-2, with TRBD1 matching 9 bases. Per germline, CDR1 KGHSH and CDR2 LQKENI. The CDR3 spans 15 residues. Unmatched junction bases numbered 6, after V lost 0 bases and J lost 7 bases. The DNA for the CDR3 is TGTGCCAGCTCACCACCGGCACAGGGGGCGTTTGGCTACACCTTC. This codes for CASSPPAQGAFGYTF.

The chain couples TRBV5-1 to TRBJ1-4; no definite D call. The CDR3 sequence is 14 residues long. Germline-derived CDR1 and CDR2 are SGHRS and YFSETQ. V lost 0 bases and J lost 8, with 11 bases in between. CDR3 in DNA: TGCGCCAGCAGCTTGGCCAGCGCGAGCGAAAAACTGTTTTTT. Residues: CASSLASASEKLFF.

This clone showed up just once. The chain is built from TRBV25-1 and TRBJ2-1, with D possibly matching TRBD1 (5 bases). Germline CDR1 reads MGHDK; CDR2 reads SYGVNS. The CDR3 totals 13 residues. V was shortened by 2 bases and J by 6 bases, with 8 bases between the two germline ends. The CDR3 bases are TGTGCCAGCAGTGAAGGCAGGGTCAATGAGCAGTTCTTC. As protein: CASSEGRVNEQFF.

The rearrangement joins TRBV9 to TRBJ2-2, with 7 bases that match TRBD1. The CDR3 extends over 15 amino acids. The junction had 4 bases not matched to a gene; V was cut back by 1 base and J by 4 bases. From germline, CDR1 is SGDLS and CDR2 YYNGEE. The CDR3: CASSVRGGITGELFF. In nucleotides, the CDR3 is TGTGCCAGCAGCGTAAGAGGGGGCATCACCGGGGAGCTGTTTTTT.

V and J are TRBV6-4 and TRBJ1-5, with D hard to call. This CDR3 comprises 14 residues. Trimming stripped 6 bases from V and 1 base from J, with 10 bases between. Germline loops: CDR1 MRHNA, CDR2 SNTAGT. The CDR3 bases are TGTGCCAGCAGGCCGACACGCAGCAATCAGCCCCAGCATTTT. Translated: CASRPTRSNQPQHF.

This rearrangement joins TRBV5-8 to TRBJ2-7, with 10 bases identical to TRBD1. Germline CDR1 reads SGHTS; CDR2 reads YDEGEE. This CDR3 is built from 13 residues. The trim removed 4 bases at V and 5 bases at J, leaving 3 bases unmatched. The CDR3 spells CASSLGTGDEQYF. CDR3 sequence (DNA): TGTGCCAGCAGCCTCGGGACAGGGGACGAGCAGTACTTC.

The genes are TRBV6-4 and TRBJ1-5; D gene ambiguous. Between the trimmed V and J ends, which lost 4 bases and 4 bases, there was a span of 8 bases. The CDR3 covers 13 residues. Germline V gives CDR1 MRHNA, CDR2 SNTAGT. The CDR3 bases are TGTGCCAGCAGTGGGCAGTTGAATCAGCCCCAGCATTTT. This gives the protein CASSGQLNQPQHF.

V usage is TRBV12-5 and J usage is TRBJ2-5, with TRBD2 identical over 15 bases. Germline CDR1 reads LGHNT; CDR2 reads FRNRAP. After removal of 5 bases from V and 2 bases from J, the junction contained 0 bases not matched to a gene. CDR3 length equals 15 residues. CDR3 sequence (DNA): TGTGCTAGTGGTGGGACTAGCGGGGGGCAAGAGACCCAGTACTTC. It specifies CASGGTSGGQETQYF.

V usage is TRBV5-5 and J usage is TRBJ1-2; possible D gene TRBD1, 6 bases. CDR3 length: 14 amino acids. Germline loops: CDR1 SGHKS, CDR2 YYEKEE (reference sequence). The V and J ends lost 2 bases and 6 bases respectively, with 14 bases between them. CDR3 protein: CASSFPGHYNGYTF. CDR3 sequence (DNA): TGTGCCAGCAGCTTCCCGGGACATTATAATGGCTACACCTTC. Supplemented by reference TRBV5-5 and TRBJ1-2, the full variable domain reads DAGVTQSPTHLIKTRGQQVTLRCSPISGHKSVSWYQQVLGQGPQFIFQYYEKEERGRGNFPDRFSARQFPNYSSELNVNALLLGDSALYLCASSFPGHYNGYTFGSGTRLTVV.

The chain joins TRBV5-4 to TRBJ1-2; unclear D gene. Germline CDR1 SGHNT, CDR2 YYREEE (reference sequence). The CDR3 is made up of 14 amino acids. V was cut by 1 base and J by 0 bases, with 7 bases left in between. The CDR3 DNA reads TGTGCCAGCAGCTTGTTGGCGGCTAACTATGGCTACACCTTC. Translating it yields CASSLLAANYGYTF.

V gene TRBV12-5 combines with J gene TRBJ1-5; 7 bases match TRBD1. This CDR3 is 19 amino acids long. The trim removed 2 bases at V and 0 bases at J, leaving 13 bases unmatched. Germline V gene data show CDR1 as LGHNT and CDR2 as FRNRAP. The CDR3 reads CASGLSTGTDSYSNQPQHF. The CDR3, as DNA: TGTGCTAGTGGTTTGTCAACCGGGACAGATTCTTATAGCAATCAGCCCCAGCATTTT.

The chain has TRBV18 and TRBJ1-5; D is unresolved. Germline loops: CDR1 KGHSH, CDR2 LQKENI. This CDR3 is 13 amino acids long. V was shortened by 3 bases and J by 5 bases, with 8 bases between the two germline ends. The CDR3 sequence is CASSPAGDQPQHF. The DNA for the CDR3 is TGTGCCAGCTCACCGGCGGGAGATCAGCCCCAGCATTTT.

The genes are TRBV6-4 and TRBJ2-3, with 8 bases aligning to TRBD2. The CDR3 spans 16 residues. With V trimmed by 3 bases and J by 5 bases, 10 bases remained unmatched. Germline V CDR1 and CDR2: MRHNA, SNTAGT. CDR3 sequence: CASSEAVGGAQDTQYF. The CDR3 region has the DNA TGTGCCAGCAGTGAGGCTGTCGGGGGGGCACAAGATACGCAGTATTTT.

The chain couples TRBV2 to TRBJ2-1; D may be TRBD2 (6 bases). This CDR3 spans 15 amino acids. Per the germline V gene, CDR1 is SNHLY and CDR2 is FYNNEI. With 6 bases removed from V and 0 bases from J, the gap between germline ends came to 12 bases. The CDR3 DNA sequence: TGTGCCAGCAGGAGGGACTTCAGCTCCTACAATGAGCAGTTCTTC. Amino acid sequence: CASRRDFSSYNEQFF.

V gene TRBV6-4 combines with J gene TRBJ2-2; weak D call: TRBD1 (6 bases). Germline CDR1 and CDR2: MRHNA and SNTAGT. This CDR3 is built from 17 residues. The V and J ends lost 11 bases and 2 bases respectively, with 24 bases between them. This CDR3 is CARHPGHFLPNTGELFF. CDR3 DNA sequence: TGTGCCCGGCACCCGGGACACTTCCTCCCAAACACCGGGGAGCTGTTTTTT.

This chain connects TRBV18 to TRBJ2-7; possibly TRBD2 for D (5 bases). V was clipped by 4 bases and J by 2 bases, with 9 bases between them. CDR1 is KGHSH, CDR2 LQKENI, per germline. This CDR3 spans 13 amino acids. CDR3 sequence (DNA): TGTGCCAGCTCACAGGGAGTAACCTACGAGCAGTACTTC. Translating it yields CASSQGVTYEQYF.

The chain links TRBV4-2 to TRBJ1-2; D not certain. Trimming pared 3 bases from V and 3 bases from J, leaving 14 bases between. This CDR3 spans 15 amino acids. Germline V gene sequence: CDR1 LGHNA, CDR2 YNFKEQ. The CDR3 DNA is TGTGCCAGCAGCCAGACGAGGTCTGGCGACTATGGCTACACCTTC. It is translated as CASSQTRSGDYGYTF.

This clone was counted a few times. The chain uses TRBV7-6 and TRBJ2-5, with a possible D match to TRBD1 (7 bases). Germline loops: CDR1 SGHVS, CDR2 FNYEAQ. The CDR3 runs to 15 residues. Trimming cost V 5 bases and J 4 bases, with 17 bases left between them. This CDR3 is CASSPTVQGGETQYF. Here the CDR3 DNA reads TGTGCCAGCAGCCCGACAGTCCAGGGGGGAGAGACCCAGTACTTC.

V and J are TRBV6-5 and TRBJ1-4; D not certain. Per germline, CDR1 MNHEY and CDR2 SVGAGI. V gave up 3 bases and J gave up 4 bases, with 9 bases separating them. The CDR3 consists of 14 residues. This chain's CDR3 is CASSYEGHNEKLFF. Written as DNA, the CDR3 is TGTGCCAGCAGTTATGAGGGCCATAATGAAAAACTGTTTTTT.

The CDR3 region has the DNA TGTGCCAGCAGCTCCTCCCTCGGGACAGTGGGCTCACCCCTCCACTTT. It specifies CASSSSLGTVGSPLHF. The V and J genes are TRBV9 and TRBJ1-6; 7 nucleotides match TRBD1. The CDR3 has 16 residues. V was pared by 4 bases and J by 10 bases, with 14 bases of the junction left unmatched. The germline gives CDR1 SGDLS, CDR2 YYNGEE.

The chain combines TRBV2 with TRBJ1-5; no clear D. V gave up 4 bases and J gave up 5 bases, with 12 bases separating them. Germline V lookup: CDR1 SNHLY, CDR2 FYNNEI. The CDR3 is 14 residues long. CDR3 protein: CASSVGRRDQPQHF. The CDR3, as DNA: TGTGCCAGCAGTGTTGGGAGACGGGATCAGCCCCAGCATTTT.

Here the CDR3 reads CASSRASGVEQYF. The CDR3 DNA sequence: TGTGCCAGCAGCAGAGCTAGCGGGGTCGAGCAGTACTTC. The genes are TRBV5-4 and TRBJ2-7; 9 bases are shared with TRBD2. The germline V gene has CDR1 SGHNT and CDR2 YYREEE (reference sequence). The trim removed 4 bases at V and 6 bases at J, leaving 5 bases unmatched. This CDR3 has 13 amino acids.

The rearrangement uses TRBV14 and TRBJ2-7, with D possibly TRBD1 on 6 matching bases. Germline V lookup: CDR1 SGHDN, CDR2 FVKESK. This CDR3 has 15 amino acids. Between the trimmed V and J ends, which lost 0 bases and 7 bases, there was a span of 16 bases. The CDR3 nucleotides are TGTGCCAGCAGCCAAGATAGGACAGCCGGCCGGGAGCAGTACTTC. Its translation: CASSQDRTAGREQYF.

The chain joins TRBV6-4 to TRBJ1-5, with 10 bases fitting TRBD1. The CDR3 runs 13 residues. Germline-derived CDR1 and CDR2 are MRHNA and SNTAGT. The V gene end was trimmed by 8 bases and the J gene end by 4 bases; junction bases not matched to a gene: 2. The CDR3 sequence is CASRDRGNQPQHF. As DNA, the CDR3 is TGTGCCAGCCGGGACAGGGGAAATCAGCCCCAGCATTTT.

The chain links TRBV9 to TRBJ2-5; 10 bases fit TRBD2. This CDR3 has 15 residues. Germline CDR1 is SGDLS and CDR2 is YYNGEE. V lost 5 bases and J lost 2; bases outside the gene matches: 6. In nucleotides, the CDR3 is TGTGCCAGCAGTTCCTTAGCGGGGGGTCAAGAGACCCAGTACTTC. This encodes CASSSLAGGQETQYF.